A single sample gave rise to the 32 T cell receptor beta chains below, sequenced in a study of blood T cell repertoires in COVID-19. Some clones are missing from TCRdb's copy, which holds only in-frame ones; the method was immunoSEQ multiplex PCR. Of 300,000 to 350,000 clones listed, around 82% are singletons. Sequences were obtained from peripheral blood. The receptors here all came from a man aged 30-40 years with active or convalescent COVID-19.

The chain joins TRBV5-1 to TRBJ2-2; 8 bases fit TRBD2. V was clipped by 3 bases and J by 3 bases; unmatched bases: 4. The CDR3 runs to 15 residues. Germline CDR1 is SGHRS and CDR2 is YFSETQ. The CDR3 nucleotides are TGCGCCAGCAGCTCGCGGGGGGCCGACACCGGGGAGCTGTTTTTT. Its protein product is CASSSRGADTGELFF.

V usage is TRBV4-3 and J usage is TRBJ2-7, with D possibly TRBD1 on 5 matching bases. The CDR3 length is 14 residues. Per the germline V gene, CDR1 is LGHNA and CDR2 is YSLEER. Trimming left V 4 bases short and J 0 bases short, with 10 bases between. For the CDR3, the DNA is TGCGCCAGCAGCCGTAGACAGAGCTCCTACGAGCAGTACTTC. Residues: CASSRRQSSYEQYF.

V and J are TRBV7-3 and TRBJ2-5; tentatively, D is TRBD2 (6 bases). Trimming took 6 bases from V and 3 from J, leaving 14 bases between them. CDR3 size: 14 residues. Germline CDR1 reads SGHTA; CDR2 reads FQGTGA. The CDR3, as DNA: TGTGCCAGCAGTCCTATGGGGGGAGAAGAGACCCAGTACTTC. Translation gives CASSPMGGEETQYF.

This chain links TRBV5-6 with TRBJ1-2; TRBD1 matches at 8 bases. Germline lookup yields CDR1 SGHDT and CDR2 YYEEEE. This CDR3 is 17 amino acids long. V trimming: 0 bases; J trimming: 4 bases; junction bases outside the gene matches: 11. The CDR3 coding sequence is TGTGCCAGCAGCTTGGGACAGGGGACTTTAATCGGCTATGGCTACACCTTC. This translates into CASSLGQGTLIGYGYTF.

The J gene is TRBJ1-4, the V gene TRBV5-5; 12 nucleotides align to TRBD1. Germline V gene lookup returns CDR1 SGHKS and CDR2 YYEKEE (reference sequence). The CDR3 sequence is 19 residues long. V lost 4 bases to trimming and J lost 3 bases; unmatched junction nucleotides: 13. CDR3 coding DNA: TGTGCCAGCAGCCCGCTCCGGGACAGGGGGCCGGGTTCTAATGAAAAACTGTTTTTT. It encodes CASSPLRDRGPGSNEKLFF.

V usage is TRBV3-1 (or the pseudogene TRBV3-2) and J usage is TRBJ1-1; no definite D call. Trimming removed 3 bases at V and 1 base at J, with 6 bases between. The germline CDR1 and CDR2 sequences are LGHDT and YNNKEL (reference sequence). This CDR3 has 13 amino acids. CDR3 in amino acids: CASSQVRNTEAFF. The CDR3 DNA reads TGTGCCAGCAGCCAGGTGAGGAACACTGAAGCTTTCTTT.

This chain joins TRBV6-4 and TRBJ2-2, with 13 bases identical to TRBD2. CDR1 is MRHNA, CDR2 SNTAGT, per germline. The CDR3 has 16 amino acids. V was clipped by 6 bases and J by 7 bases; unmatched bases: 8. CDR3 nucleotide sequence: TGTGCCAGCAGCGAACTAGCGGGAGGGCTCGGCGGGGAGCTGTTTTTT. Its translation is CASSELAGGLGGELFF.

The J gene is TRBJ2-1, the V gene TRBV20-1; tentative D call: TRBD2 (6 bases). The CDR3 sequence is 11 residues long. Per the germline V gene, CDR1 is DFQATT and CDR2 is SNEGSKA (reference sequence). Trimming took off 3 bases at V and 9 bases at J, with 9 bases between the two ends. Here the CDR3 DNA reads TGCAGTGCTAGTTTGGGAGGTGAGCAGTTCTTC. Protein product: CSASLGGEQFF.

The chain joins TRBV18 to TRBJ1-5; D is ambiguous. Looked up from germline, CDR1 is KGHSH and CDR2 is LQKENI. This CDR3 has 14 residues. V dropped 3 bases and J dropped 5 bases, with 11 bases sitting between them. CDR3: CASSPSGGDQPQHF. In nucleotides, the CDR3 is TGTGCCAGCTCACCCTCAGGCGGGGATCAGCCCCAGCATTTT.

CDR3 bases: TGTGCCAGTCGTCGGGACAGGGGGCCCGGGGAGCTGTTTTTT. Its protein is CASRRDRGPGELFF. The J gene is TRBJ2-2, the V gene TRBV19, with 12 bases fitting TRBD1. The CDR3 spans 14 residues. Germline lookup yields CDR1 LNHDA and CDR2 SQIVND (reference sequence). Trimming removed 8 bases from V and 6 bases from J; junction bases left unmatched: 4. The whole variable domain, filled in from reference TRBV19 and TRBJ2-2, reads DGGITQSPKYLFRKEGQNVTLSCEQNLNHDAMYWYRQDPGQGLRLIYYSQIVNDFQKGDIAEGYSVSREKKESFPLTVTSAQKNPTAFYLCASRRDRGPGELFFGEGSRLTVL.

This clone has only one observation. In nucleotides, the CDR3 is TGTGCCTGGAGTGGTCTCCGGGGTGCTAACTATGGCTACACCTTC. It is translated as CAWSGLRGANYGYTF. V and J are TRBV30 and TRBJ1-2; D ambiguous. This CDR3 comprises 15 residues. CDR1 is GTSNPN, CDR2 SVGIG, per germline (reference sequence). V was shortened by 1 base and J by 0 bases, with 12 bases between the two germline ends.

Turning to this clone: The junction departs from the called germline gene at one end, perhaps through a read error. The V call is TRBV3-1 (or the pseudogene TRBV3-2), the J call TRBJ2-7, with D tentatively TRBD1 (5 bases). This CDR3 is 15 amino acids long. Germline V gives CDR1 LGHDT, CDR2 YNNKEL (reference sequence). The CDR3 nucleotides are TGTGCCAGCAGCCAAGAAGGGCAGGGCTCCCACGAGCAGTACTTC. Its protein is CASSQEGQGSHEQYF.

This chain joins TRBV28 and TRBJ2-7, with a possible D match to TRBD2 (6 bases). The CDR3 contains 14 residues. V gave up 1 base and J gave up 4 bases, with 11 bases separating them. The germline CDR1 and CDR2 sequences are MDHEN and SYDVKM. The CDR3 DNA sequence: TGTGCCAGCAGTTTATTCGGGGGAGCTTACGAGCAGTACTTC. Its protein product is CASSLFGGAYEQYF.

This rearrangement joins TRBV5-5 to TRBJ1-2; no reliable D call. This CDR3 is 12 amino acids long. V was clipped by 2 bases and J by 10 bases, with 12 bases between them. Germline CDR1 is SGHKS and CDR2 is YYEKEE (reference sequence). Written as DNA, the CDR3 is TGTGCCAGCAGCTTCGGGGTCGACAACTACACCTTC. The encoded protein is CASSFGVDNYTF.

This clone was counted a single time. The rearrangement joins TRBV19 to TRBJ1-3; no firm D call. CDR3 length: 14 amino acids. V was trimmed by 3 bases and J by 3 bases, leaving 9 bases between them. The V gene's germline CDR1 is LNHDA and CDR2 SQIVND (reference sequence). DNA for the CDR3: TGTGCCAGTAGTATCGAGGGATATGGAAACACCATATATTTT. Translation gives CASSIEGYGNTIYF.

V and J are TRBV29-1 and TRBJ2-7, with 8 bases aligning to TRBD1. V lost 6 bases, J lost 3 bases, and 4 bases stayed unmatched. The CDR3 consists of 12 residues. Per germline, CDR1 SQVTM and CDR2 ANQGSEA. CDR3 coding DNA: TGCAGCGTGATAGGACAGGGCTACGAGCAGTACTTC. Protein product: CSVIGQGYEQYF.

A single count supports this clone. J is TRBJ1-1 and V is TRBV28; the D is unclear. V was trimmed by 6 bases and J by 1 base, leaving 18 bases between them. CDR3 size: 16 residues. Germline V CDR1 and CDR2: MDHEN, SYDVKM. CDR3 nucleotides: TGTGCCAGCAGCCCTCCCCCCGTCGGCGGGAACACTGAAGCTTTCTTT. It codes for CASSPPPVGGNTEAFF.

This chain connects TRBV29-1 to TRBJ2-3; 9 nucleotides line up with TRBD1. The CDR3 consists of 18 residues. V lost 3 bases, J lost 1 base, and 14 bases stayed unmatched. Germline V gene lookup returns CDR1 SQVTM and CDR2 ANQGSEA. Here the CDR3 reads CSVDGGQGTSYGTDTQYF. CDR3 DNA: TGCAGCGTTGACGGTGGACAGGGGACGTCATACGGCACAGATACGCAGTATTTT.

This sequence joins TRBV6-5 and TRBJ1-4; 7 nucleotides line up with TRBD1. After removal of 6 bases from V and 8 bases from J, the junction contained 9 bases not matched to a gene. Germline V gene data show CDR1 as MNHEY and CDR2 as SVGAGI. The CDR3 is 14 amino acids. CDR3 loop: CASSLTGTAEKLFF. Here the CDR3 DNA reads TGTGCCAGCAGCCTGACAGGGACAGCCGAAAAACTGTTTTTT.

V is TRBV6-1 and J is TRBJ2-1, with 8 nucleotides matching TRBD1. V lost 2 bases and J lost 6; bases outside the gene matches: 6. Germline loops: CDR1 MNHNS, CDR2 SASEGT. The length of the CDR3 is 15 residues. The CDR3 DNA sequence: TGTGCCAGCAGTGAAACCGTTGGACAGGGCAATGAGCAGTTCTTC. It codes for CASSETVGQGNEQFF.

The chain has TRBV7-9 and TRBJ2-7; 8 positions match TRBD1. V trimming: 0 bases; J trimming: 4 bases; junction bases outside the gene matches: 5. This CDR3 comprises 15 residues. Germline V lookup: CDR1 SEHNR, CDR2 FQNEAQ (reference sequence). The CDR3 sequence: CASSLAAQGAYEQYF. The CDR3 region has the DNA TGTGCCAGCAGCTTAGCGGCGCAGGGGGCTTACGAGCAGTACTTC.

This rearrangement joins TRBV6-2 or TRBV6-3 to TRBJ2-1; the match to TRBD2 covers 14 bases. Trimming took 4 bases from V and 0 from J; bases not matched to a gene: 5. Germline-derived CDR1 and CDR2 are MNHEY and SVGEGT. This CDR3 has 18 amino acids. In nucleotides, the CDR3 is TGTGCCAGCAGTTCTAGGACTAGCGGGGGGAACTCCTACAATGAGCAGTTCTTC. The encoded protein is CASSSRTSGGNSYNEQFF.

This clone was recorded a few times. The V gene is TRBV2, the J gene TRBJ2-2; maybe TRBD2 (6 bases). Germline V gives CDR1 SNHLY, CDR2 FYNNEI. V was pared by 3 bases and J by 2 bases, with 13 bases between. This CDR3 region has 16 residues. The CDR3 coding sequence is TGTGCCAGCAGTGATTATTGGGGAGGTAACACCGGGGAGCTGTTTTTT. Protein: CASSDYWGGNTGELFF. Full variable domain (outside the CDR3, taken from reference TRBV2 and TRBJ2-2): EPEVTQTPSHQVTQMGQEVILRCVPISNHLYFYWYRQILGQKVEFLVSFYNNEISEKSEIFDDQFSVERPDGSNFTLKIRSTKLEDSAMYFCASSDYWGGNTGELFFGEGSRLTVL.

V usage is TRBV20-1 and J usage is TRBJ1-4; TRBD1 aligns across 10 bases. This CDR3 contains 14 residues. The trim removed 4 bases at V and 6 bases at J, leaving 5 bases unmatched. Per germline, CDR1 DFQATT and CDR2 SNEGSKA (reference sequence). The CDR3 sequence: CSANEDRGDEKLFF. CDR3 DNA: TGCAGTGCTAATGAGGACAGGGGGGATGAAAAACTGTTTTTT.

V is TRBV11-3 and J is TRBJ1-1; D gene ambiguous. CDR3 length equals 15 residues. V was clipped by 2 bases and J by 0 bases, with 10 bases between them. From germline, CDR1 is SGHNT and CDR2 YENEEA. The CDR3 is CASSLSGSMNTEAFF. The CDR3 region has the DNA TGTGCCAGCAGCTTAAGCGGGTCCATGAACACTGAAGCTTTCTTT.

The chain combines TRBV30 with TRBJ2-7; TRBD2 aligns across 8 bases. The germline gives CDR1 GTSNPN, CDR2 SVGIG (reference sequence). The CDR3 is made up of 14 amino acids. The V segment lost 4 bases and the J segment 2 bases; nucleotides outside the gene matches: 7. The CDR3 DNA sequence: TGTGCCTGGACCACGACGGGGGGGACCTACGAGCAGTACTTC. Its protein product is CAWTTTGGTYEQYF. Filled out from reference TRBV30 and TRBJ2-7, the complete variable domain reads SQTIHQWPATLVQPVGSPLSLECTVEGTSNPNLYWYRQAAGRGLQLLFYSVGIGQISSEVPQNLSASRPQDRQFILSSKKLLLSDSGFYLCAWTTTGGTYEQYFGPGTRLTVT.

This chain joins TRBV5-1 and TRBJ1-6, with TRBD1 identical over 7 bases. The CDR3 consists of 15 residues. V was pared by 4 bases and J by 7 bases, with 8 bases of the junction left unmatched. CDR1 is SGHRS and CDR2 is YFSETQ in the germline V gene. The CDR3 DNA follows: TGCGCCAGCAGCCTTAGACAGGGTGAGAATTCACCCCTCCACTTT. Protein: CASSLRQGENSPLHF.

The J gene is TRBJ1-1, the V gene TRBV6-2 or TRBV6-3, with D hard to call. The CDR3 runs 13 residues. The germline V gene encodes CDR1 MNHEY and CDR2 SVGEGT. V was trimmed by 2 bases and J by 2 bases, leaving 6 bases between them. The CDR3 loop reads CASSYEGNTEAFF. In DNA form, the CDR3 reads TGTGCCAGCAGTTACGAGGGTAACACTGAAGCTTTCTTT.

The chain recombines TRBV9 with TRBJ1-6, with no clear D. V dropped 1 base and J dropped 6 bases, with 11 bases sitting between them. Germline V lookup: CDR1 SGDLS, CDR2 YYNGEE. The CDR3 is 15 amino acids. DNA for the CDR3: TGTGCCAGCAGCGTACTAGCCGAGTTTAATTCACCCCTCCACTTT. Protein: CASSVLAEFNSPLHF.

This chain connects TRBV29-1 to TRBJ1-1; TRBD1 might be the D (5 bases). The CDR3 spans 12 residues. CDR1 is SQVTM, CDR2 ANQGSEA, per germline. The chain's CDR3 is CSVQGGFTEAFF. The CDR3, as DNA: TGCAGTGTCCAGGGAGGTTTCACTGAAGCTTTCTTT.

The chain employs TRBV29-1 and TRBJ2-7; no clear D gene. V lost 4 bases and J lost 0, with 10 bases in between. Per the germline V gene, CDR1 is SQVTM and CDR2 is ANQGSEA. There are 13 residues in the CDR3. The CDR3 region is CSVGAASSYEQYF. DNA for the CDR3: TGCAGCGTTGGAGCTGCTAGCTCCTACGAGCAGTACTTC.

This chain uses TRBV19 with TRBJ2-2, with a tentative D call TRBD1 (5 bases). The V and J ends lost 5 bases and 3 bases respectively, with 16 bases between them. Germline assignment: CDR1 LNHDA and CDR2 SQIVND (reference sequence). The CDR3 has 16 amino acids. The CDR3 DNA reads TGTGCCAGTAGTGCCCCAGGGTGGCTTGACACCGGGGAGCTGTTTTTT. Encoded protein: CASSAPGWLDTGELFF.